These T cell receptor beta chains were read from a single sample in a study of a mutant IDH1 vaccine in newly diagnosed glioma. The data were produced by immunoSEQ multiplex PCR, yet TCRdb's version contains in-frame clones alone and is incomplete. The repertoire holds approximately 92,000 clones, with roughly 75% as singletons. This specimen was PBMCs, taken from a glioma patient treated with radiotherapy, temozolomide or both. All receptors come from a man aged 35 to 55 with glioma. The CDR3 runs from the conserved cysteine through the conserved F or W. A D gene is named only where the DNA matches it firmly. Only part of the rows carry a size: once, few, many, or a class if the clone is expanded.

clone size,V gene,J gene,CDR3 length,D gene,CDR3 protein,CDR3 DNA
-,TRBV10-2,TRBJ2-4,18,TRBD2,CASSPGLAGAPFKNIQYF,TGCGCCAGCAGCCCTGGACTAGCGGGGGCCCCATTCAAAAACATTCAGTACTTC
-,TRBV27,TRBJ2-7,14,-,CASSLAGNVYEQYF,TGTGCCAGCAGTTTAGCGGGGAACGTCTACGAGCAGTACTTC
-,TRBV12-5,TRBJ2-7,12,-,CASGGRAYEQYF,TGTGCTAGTGGTGGACGAGCCTACGAGCAGTACTTC
-,TRBV7-2,TRBJ2-3,12,-,CASSTQLDTQYF,TGTGCCAGCAGTACTCAACTGGATACGCAGTATTTT
-,TRBV19,TRBJ2-7,15,-,CASSIRREPSYEQYF,TGTGCCAGTAGTATTCGACGGGAACCCTCCTACGAGCAGTACTTC
-,TRBV7-9,TRBJ2-1,16,-,CASSLEGGKPYNEQFF,TGTGCCAGCAGCTTAGAGGGCGGAAAGCCTTACAATGAGCAGTTCTTC
many,TRBV6-1,TRBJ1-5,15,-,CASRRDWAGNQPQHF,TGTGCCAGCAGGAGGGACTGGGCAGGGAATCAGCCCCAGCATTTT
-,TRBV11-3,TRBJ2-1,13,-,CASSASQYNEQFF,TGTGCCAGCAGCGCTTCGCAGTACAATGAGCAGTTCTTC
few,TRBV7-9,TRBJ1-2,14,-,CASSPGGRNYGYTF,TGTGCCAGCAGCCCCGGGGGCAGGAACTATGGCTACACCTTC
-,TRBV27,TRBJ2-1,16,TRBD1,CASRVKGTGGRGEQFF,TGTGCCAGCAGGGTTAAAGGGACAGGGGGAAGGGGTGAGCAGTTCTTC
-,TRBV27,TRBJ1-1,20,TRBD1,CASSLTQHKQGPGRRTEAFF,TGTGCCAGCAGTTTGACTCAACACAAACAGGGGCCCGGGAGACGGACTGAAGCTTTCTTT
-,TRBV28,TRBJ1-1,12,-,CASRDTNTEAFF,TGTGCCAGCCGGGACACTAACACTGAAGCTTTCTTT
-,TRBV11-3,TRBJ2-2,17,-,CASSLVTGRLNTGELFF,TGTGCCAGCAGCTTGGTCACCGGGAGACTTAACACCGGGGAGCTGTTTTTT
-,TRBV4-3,TRBJ1-4,15,TRBD1,CASSYYRGEGEKLFF,TGCGCCAGCAGCTATTACAGGGGCGAAGGTGAAAAACTGTTTTTT
-,TRBV5-4,TRBJ2-3,13,-,CASRHGGPDTQYF,TGTGCCAGCCGGCACGGGGGGCCTGATACGCAGTATTTT
few,TRBV28,TRBJ2-1,11,-,CASSLGNEQFF,TGTGCCAGCAGTTTGGGCAATGAGCAGTTCTTC
-,TRBV30,TRBJ2-7,13,TRBD2,CAWTGLAGYEQYF,TGTGCCTGGACCGGACTAGCGGGGTACGAGCAGTACTTC
-,TRBV7-9,TRBJ2-3,17,-,CASSYPPQGPGTDTQYF,TGTGCCAGCAGCTATCCTCCACAGGGCCCGGGGACAGATACGCAGTATTTT
-,TRBV27,TRBJ2-5,18,TRBD2,CASSPHTASGILQETQYF,TGTGCCAGCAGTCCCCATACCGCTAGCGGGATTCTCCAAGAGACCCAGTACTTC
-,TRBV7-2,TRBJ2-3,14,-,CASSLFGSTDTQYF,TGTGCCAGCAGCTTATTTGGGAGCACAGATACGCAGTATTTT
-,TRBV5-1,TRBJ2-1,14,-,CASSLRDLYNEQFF,TGCGCCAGCAGCTTAAGGGACCTTTACAATGAGCAGTTCTTC
-,TRBV7-2,TRBJ2-7,14,-,CASSFETDSYEQYF,TGTGCCAGCAGCTTCGAGACAGACTCCTACGAGCAGTACTTC
-,TRBV6-5,TRBJ1-1,11,-,CASSYSWGAFF,TGTGCCAGCAGTTACTCCTGGGGTGCTTTCTTT
-,TRBV7-9,TRBJ1-2,14,TRBD1,CASSLNGQGAGYTF,TGTGCCAGCAGCTTAAATGGACAGGGGGCTGGCTACACCTTC
-,TRBV5-1,TRBJ1-3,21,-,CASSLYGVGAFSTGSGNTIYF,TGCGCCAGCAGCTTGTACGGCGTGGGGGCATTTTCAACGGGCTCTGGAAACACCATATATTTT
few,TRBV6-4,TRBJ2-3,16,-,CASSDSSGGSTDTQYF,TGTGCCAGCAGTGACTCGTCGGGGGGCTCCACAGATACGCAGTATTTT
-,TRBV7-2,TRBJ1-4,14,-,CASSLGGTNEKLFF,TGTGCCAGCAGCTTAGGGGGGACTAATGAAAAACTGTTTTTT
-,TRBV9,TRBJ2-2,13,-,CASSNTRSGELFF,TGTGCCAGCAGCAACACACGCTCCGGGGAGCTGTTTTTT
few,TRBV5-5,TRBJ2-5,15,-,CASSGSSQNGETQYF,TGTGCCAGCAGCGGGAGTTCGCAAAATGGGGAGACCCAGTACTTC
-,TRBV7-2,TRBJ2-5,15,-,CASSPNMGSQETQYF,TGTGCCAGCAGCCCTAATATGGGGTCCCAAGAGACCCAGTACTTC
-,TRBV27,TRBJ2-5,14,-,CASTPRRGQETQYF,TGTGCCAGCACTCCCCGCAGGGGCCAAGAGACCCAGTACTTC
once,TRBV7-2,TRBJ1-2,13,TRBD1,CASSNRDSYGYTF,TGTGCCAGCAGCAACCGGGACAGTTATGGCTACACCTTC
medium-sized,TRBV9,TRBJ1-1,15,-,CASTNGEGLNTEAFF,TGTGCCAGCACCAACGGTGAGGGGTTGAACACTGAAGCTTTCTTT
-,TRBV11-2,TRBJ1-1,13,-,CASSPVKNTEAFF,TGTGCCAGCAGCCCAGTCAAGAACACTGAAGCTTTCTTT
once,TRBV29-1,TRBJ1-2,13,-,CSVEDGGYPGYTF,TGCAGCGTTGAAGATGGGGGCTACCCTGGCTACACCTTC
-,TRBV11-2,TRBJ2-7,15,TRBD2,CASSLERGGSYEQYF,TGTGCCAGCAGCTTAGAGAGGGGAGGGAGTTACGAGCAGTACTTC